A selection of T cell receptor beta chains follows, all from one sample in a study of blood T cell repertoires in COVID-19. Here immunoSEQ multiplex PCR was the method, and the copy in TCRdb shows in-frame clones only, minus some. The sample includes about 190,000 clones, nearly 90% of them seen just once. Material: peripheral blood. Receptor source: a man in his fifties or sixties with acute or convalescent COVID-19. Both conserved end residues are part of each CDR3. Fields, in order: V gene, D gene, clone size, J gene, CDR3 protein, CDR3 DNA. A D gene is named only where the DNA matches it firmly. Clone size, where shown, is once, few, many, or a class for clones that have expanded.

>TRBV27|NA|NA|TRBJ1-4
CASSLFSEAAEKLFF
TGTGCCAGCAGTTTATTTTCCGAGGCGGCGGAAAAACTGTTTTTT
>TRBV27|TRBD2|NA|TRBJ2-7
CASSSPSGMSREQYF
TGTGCCAGCAGTTCCCCTAGCGGGATGTCAAGAGAGCAGTACTTC
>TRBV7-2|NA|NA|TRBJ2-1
CASSRGISSYNEQFF
TGTGCCAGCAGCCGGGGGATTAGCTCCTACAATGAGCAGTTCTTC
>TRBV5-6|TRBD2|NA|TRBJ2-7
CASSLGGVYGSIYEQYF
TGTGCCAGCAGCCTTGGGGGGGTATACGGGAGTATTTACGAGCAGTACTTC
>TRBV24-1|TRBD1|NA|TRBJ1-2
CATSDSRTGGGYGYTF
TGTGCCACCAGTGACTCTCGGACAGGGGGTGGCTATGGCTACACCTTC
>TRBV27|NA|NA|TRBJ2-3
CASRIVSSTDTQYF
TGTGCCAGCAGAATTGTTTCTAGCACAGATACGCAGTATTTT
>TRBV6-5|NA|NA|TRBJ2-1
CASRDGQYNEQFF
TGTGCCAGCAGGGACGGACAGTACAATGAGCAGTTCTTC
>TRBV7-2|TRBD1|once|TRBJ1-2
CASSLAGQTYGYTF
TGTGCCAGCAGCTTAGCGGGACAGACGTATGGCTACACCTTC
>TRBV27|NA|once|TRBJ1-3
CASSLRPGRNTIYF
TGTGCCAGCAGTTTACGGCCAGGCAGAAACACCATATATTTT
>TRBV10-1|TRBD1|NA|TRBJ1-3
CASNSAGTGNPMSGNTIYF
TGCGCCAGCAATTCCGCGGGGACAGGGAACCCGATGTCTGGAAACACCATATATTTT
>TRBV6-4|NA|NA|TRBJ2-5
CASSDFGGTQYF
TGTGCCAGCAGTGACTTCGGGGGGACCCAGTACTTC
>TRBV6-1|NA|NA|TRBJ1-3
CASSENRVNTIYF
TGTGCCAGCAGTGAAAACAGGGTCAACACCATATATTTT
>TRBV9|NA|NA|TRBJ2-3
CASSVGTGTDTQYF
TGTGCCAGCAGCGTAGGGACAGGCACAGATACGCAGTATTTT
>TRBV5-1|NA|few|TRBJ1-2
CASSPNTGHGYTF
TGCGCCAGCAGCCCCAACACAGGGCACGGCTACACCTTC
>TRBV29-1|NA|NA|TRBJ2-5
CSVEGAGIQETQYF
TGCAGCGTTGAAGGGGCCGGGATCCAAGAGACCCAGTACTTC
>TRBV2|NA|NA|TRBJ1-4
CASSNTGINEKLFF
TGTGCCAGCAGTAACACGGGGATTAATGAAAAACTGTTTTTT
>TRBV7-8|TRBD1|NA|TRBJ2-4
CASSLESPGTGSNIQYF
TGTGCCAGCAGCTTAGAATCCCCCGGGACAGGTAGTAATATTCAGTACTTC
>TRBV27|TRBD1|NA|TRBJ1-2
CASSTGTGVYGYTF
TGTGCCAGCAGTACCGGGACAGGGGTGTATGGCTACACCTTC